This is a list of T cell receptor beta chains from one sample in a study of T cell clones after liver transplantation. The protocol was immunoSEQ multiplex PCR, while the TCRdb copy is restricted to in-frame clones and leaves out a portion. The table includes 20,000 to 25,000 clones, approximately 80% detected once. This specimen consisted of CD8+ T cells from blood, obtained more than 52 months after liver transplant. Receptor source: a human patient who received a liver transplant. These T cells may partly come from the graft donor. The conserved cysteine and the conserved F or W are not part of the CDR3 here. Clone size is stated in some rows and not others, as once, few, many or a class when expanded.

V gene: TRBV11-2; clone size: NA; J gene: TRBJ2-1; CDR3 protein: ASTLVPNSYNEQF
V gene: TRBV28; clone size: NA; J gene: TRBJ2-7; CDR3 protein: ASIKVAAADDPYEQY
V gene: TRBV5-4; clone size: NA; J gene: TRBJ1-1; CDR3 protein: ASSRDELGRNTEAF
V gene: TRBV19; clone size: NA; J gene: TRBJ2-6; CDR3 protein: ASSRTGYGANVLT
V gene: TRBV11-2; clone size: NA; J gene: TRBJ2-2; CDR3 protein: ASSFITGELF
V gene: TRBV5-6; clone size: NA; J gene: TRBJ1-1; CDR3 protein: ASSYPMGGPETEAF
V gene: TRBV9; clone size: NA; J gene: TRBJ2-7; CDR3 protein: ASSLRTGGYEQY
V gene: TRBV30; clone size: NA; J gene: TRBJ2-7; CDR3 protein: AFAVGYEQY
V gene: TRBV7-3; clone size: NA; J gene: TRBJ1-1; CDR3 protein: ASSLHGNTEAF
V gene: TRBV28; clone size: NA; J gene: TRBJ2-7; CDR3 protein: ASSWDSYEQY
V gene: TRBV10-3; clone size: NA; J gene: TRBJ2-1; CDR3 protein: AISQHGASGGANEQF
V gene: TRBV7-9; clone size: NA; J gene: TRBJ2-7; CDR3 protein: ASSLADRSYEQY
V gene: TRBV7-9; clone size: few; J gene: TRBJ2-5; CDR3 protein: ASSLFVETQY
V gene: TRBV5-5; clone size: NA; J gene: TRBJ1-2; CDR3 protein: ASRLQGSYGYT
V gene: TRBV27; clone size: NA; J gene: TRBJ2-5; CDR3 protein: ASSGRGGETQY
V gene: TRBV2; clone size: NA; J gene: TRBJ2-3; CDR3 protein: ASRDYSGLSTDTQY
V gene: TRBV11-2; clone size: NA; J gene: NA; CDR3 protein: ASSSGAGQGSPYEQY
V gene: TRBV5-5; clone size: NA; J gene: TRBJ2-1; CDR3 protein: ASSFRPDRAAEQF
V gene: TRBV27; clone size: NA; J gene: TRBJ1-1; CDR3 protein: ASSLWQGNTEAF
V gene: TRBV7-9; clone size: few; J gene: TRBJ1-2; CDR3 protein: ASSSGRFGGGYGYT
V gene: TRBV7-9; clone size: NA; J gene: TRBJ1-1; CDR3 protein: ASSLSPEAMNTEAF
V gene: TRBV4-1; clone size: NA; J gene: TRBJ1-6; CDR3 protein: ASSQEESSGSPLH
V gene: TRBV6-6; clone size: NA; J gene: TRBJ2-7; CDR3 protein: ASSYSTGREQY
V gene: TRBV4-2; clone size: once; J gene: TRBJ1-6; CDR3 protein: ASSQEVSSPLH
V gene: TRBV6-4; clone size: once; J gene: TRBJ1-2; CDR3 protein: ASSDNRGGYT
V gene: TRBV11-2; clone size: NA; J gene: TRBJ2-7; CDR3 protein: ASSSTGFEQY
V gene: TRBV7-7; clone size: few; J gene: TRBJ2-5; CDR3 protein: ASSLTSGGSQETQY
V gene: TRBV2; clone size: NA; J gene: TRBJ2-2; CDR3 protein: ASLRGGDGELF
V gene: TRBV25-1; clone size: NA; J gene: TRBJ2-1; CDR3 protein: ASSATGPYNEQF
V gene: TRBV5-8; clone size: NA; J gene: TRBJ2-1; CDR3 protein: ASSPLQGRSYNEQF
V gene: TRBV7-8; clone size: NA; J gene: TRBJ2-3; CDR3 protein: ASSFGLAGGSPDTQY
V gene: TRBV27; clone size: NA; J gene: TRBJ2-3; CDR3 protein: ASSLGGEPDTQY
V gene: TRBV2; clone size: few; J gene: TRBJ1-3; CDR3 protein: ASGRLSGNTIY
V gene: TRBV6-5; clone size: NA; J gene: TRBJ2-3; CDR3 protein: ASSYSGGEPDTQY
V gene: TRBV28; clone size: NA; J gene: TRBJ2-7; CDR3 protein: ASSSGTEASYEQY
V gene: TRBV12-5; clone size: few; J gene: TRBJ2-5; CDR3 protein: ASGLTTSGGAETQY
V gene: TRBV5-1; clone size: NA; J gene: TRBJ2-7; CDR3 protein: ASSSDTLAVYEQY